This is a list of T cell receptor beta chains from one sample in a study of blood T cell repertoires in COVID-19. The table came from immunoSEQ multiplex PCR; TCRdb's copy has only in-frame clones and leaves some out. This table has some 120,000 clones, more than 60% appearing once. Sequencing used peripheral blood. The receptors stem from a woman in her 70s with acute or convalescent COVID-19. Each CDR3 is given with its conserved first and last residue. Fields, in order: CDR3 DNA, CDR3 protein, clone size, J gene, D gene, CDR3 length, V gene. A D gene is named only where the DNA matches it firmly. Part of the rows lack a size; the others show once, few, many or a class for expanded clones.

CDR3 DNA: TGTGCCAGCATCCCAAATCAGGGGAAATACAATGAGCAGTTCTTC
CDR3 protein: CASIPNQGKYNEQFF
clone size: .
J gene: TRBJ2-1
D gene: .
CDR3 length: 15
V gene: TRBV6-5

CDR3 DNA: TGTGCCAGCAGCTTTATCGCGGGGACGACTGAAGCTTTCTTT
CDR3 protein: CASSFIAGTTEAFF
clone size: .
J gene: TRBJ1-1
D gene: .
CDR3 length: 14
V gene: TRBV11-2

CDR3 DNA: TGTGCCAGCAGCCCGACAGGGGCAATAGGTGAAGCTTTCTTT
CDR3 protein: CASSPTGAIGEAFF
clone size: .
J gene: TRBJ1-1
D gene: TRBD1
CDR3 length: 14
V gene: TRBV5-5

CDR3 DNA: TGTGCCAGCAGCCGAGGACAGGGGAATATTCAAGAGACCCAGTACTTC
CDR3 protein: CASSRGQGNIQETQYF
clone size: .
J gene: TRBJ2-5
D gene: TRBD1
CDR3 length: 16
V gene: TRBV5-8

CDR3 DNA: TGTGCCAGCAGCTTGGACGGGGGATTAGATACGCAGTATTTT
CDR3 protein: CASSLDGGLDTQYF
clone size: .
J gene: TRBJ2-3
D gene: .
CDR3 length: 14
V gene: TRBV7-9

CDR3 DNA: TGTGCCAGCAGCTGGGCGGGGTCCAATGAAAAACTGTTTTTT
CDR3 protein: CASSWAGSNEKLFF
clone size: .
J gene: TRBJ1-4
D gene: .
CDR3 length: 14
V gene: TRBV7-9

CDR3 DNA: TGTGCCAGTAGTATAGGAACAGGGCCGACTAACTATGGCTACACCTTC
CDR3 protein: CASSIGTGPTNYGYTF
clone size: .
J gene: TRBJ1-2
D gene: .
CDR3 length: 16
V gene: TRBV19

CDR3 DNA: TGTGCCAGCAATAAAGAGACAGGGAAGAATGAAAAACTGTTTTTT
CDR3 protein: CASNKETGKNEKLFF
clone size: .
J gene: TRBJ1-4
D gene: TRBD1
CDR3 length: 15
V gene: TRBV2

CDR3 DNA: TGTGCCAGCAGCGTGGCGGGAGCCTTCGATACGCAGTATTTT
CDR3 protein: CASSVAGAFDTQYF
clone size: .
J gene: TRBJ2-3
D gene: TRBD2
CDR3 length: 14
V gene: TRBV7-3

CDR3 DNA: TGTGCCAGCAGCGGCGGTGCGGGAGGAGGCAATGAGCAGTTCTTC
CDR3 protein: CASSGGAGGGNEQFF
clone size: .
J gene: TRBJ2-1
D gene: TRBD2
CDR3 length: 15
V gene: TRBV3-1/TRBV3-2

CDR3 DNA: TGTGCCACCTTAGCGGGGAGCACAGATACGCAGTATTTT
CDR3 protein: CATLAGSTDTQYF
clone size: .
J gene: TRBJ2-3
D gene: TRBD2
CDR3 length: 13
V gene: TRBV10-3

CDR3 DNA: TGTGCCAGCAGTCATACATACGAGGGCTACGAGCAGTACTTC
CDR3 protein: CASSHTYEGYEQYF
clone size: .
J gene: TRBJ2-7
D gene: .
CDR3 length: 14
V gene: TRBV28

CDR3 DNA: TGTGCCAGCTCACTAGACGGGGATGAGCAGTTCTTC
CDR3 protein: CASSLDGDEQFF
clone size: .
J gene: TRBJ2-1
D gene: .
CDR3 length: 12
V gene: TRBV18

CDR3 DNA: TGTGCCGTAAGGAGGGAATACGGCTACACCTTC
CDR3 protein: CAVRREYGYTF
clone size: once
J gene: TRBJ1-2
D gene: .
CDR3 length: 11
V gene: TRBV28

CDR3 DNA: TGCGCCAGCAGTTACCTTAGGAGACAGAACACTAACTATGGCTACACCTTC
CDR3 protein: CASSYLRRQNTNYGYTF
clone size: .
J gene: TRBJ1-2
D gene: .
CDR3 length: 17
V gene: TRBV10-2

CDR3 DNA: TGTGCCAGCAGCTCCTGGGGGGGCGGGGATGGCTACACCTTC
CDR3 protein: CASSSWGGGDGYTF
clone size: .
J gene: TRBJ1-2
D gene: .
CDR3 length: 14
V gene: TRBV7-2

CDR3 DNA: TGTGCCAGCAGTGTTCAGGGGGGTCAGCCCCAGCATTTT
CDR3 protein: CASSVQGGQPQHF
clone size: .
J gene: TRBJ1-5
D gene: TRBD1
CDR3 length: 13
V gene: TRBV2

CDR3 DNA: TGCAGCGTTGAAGAGGGGATGGACAGGGGCAACTATGGCTACACCTTC
CDR3 protein: CSVEEGMDRGNYGYTF
clone size: .
J gene: TRBJ1-2
D gene: TRBD1
CDR3 length: 16
V gene: TRBV29-1

CDR3 DNA: TGTGCCATCAGTGAGAATCCGCGGGGCGGGACCGGGGAGCTGTTTTTT
CDR3 protein: CAISENPRGGTGELFF
clone size: .
J gene: TRBJ2-2
D gene: .
CDR3 length: 16
V gene: TRBV10-3

CDR3 DNA: TGCGCCAGCAGCCAAGGTGTAGGACAGGCGACTTACGAGCAGTACTTC
CDR3 protein: CASSQGVGQATYEQYF
clone size: .
J gene: TRBJ2-7
D gene: TRBD1
CDR3 length: 16
V gene: TRBV4-3

CDR3 DNA: TGTGCCAGTAGGACACAGGATATAAGCAATCAGCCCCAGCATTTT
CDR3 protein: CASRTQDISNQPQHF
clone size: .
J gene: TRBJ1-5
D gene: .
CDR3 length: 15
V gene: TRBV19

CDR3 DNA: TGCAGCGTTGAAGGGGCAGGGGGCCGCTCTGGGGCCAACGTCCTGACTTTC
CDR3 protein: CSVEGAGGRSGANVLTF
clone size: .
J gene: TRBJ2-6
D gene: TRBD1
CDR3 length: 17
V gene: TRBV29-1

CDR3 DNA: TGCGCCAGCAGCCAAGGAATATCGACAGTAGGAGGGTATGGCTACACCTTC
CDR3 protein: CASSQGISTVGGYGYTF
clone size: .
J gene: TRBJ1-2
D gene: .
CDR3 length: 17
V gene: TRBV4-3

CDR3 DNA: TGTGCCAGCTCACCCTGGACAGGGCTTGCCCCCTATGGCTACACCTTC
CDR3 protein: CASSPWTGLAPYGYTF
clone size: .
J gene: TRBJ1-2
D gene: TRBD1
CDR3 length: 16
V gene: TRBV18

CDR3 DNA: TGTGCCAGCAGCAAAGGGACAGGGGGATACTCCTACGAGCAGTACTTC
CDR3 protein: CASSKGTGGYSYEQYF
clone size: few
J gene: TRBJ2-7
D gene: TRBD1
CDR3 length: 16
V gene: TRBV3-1/TRBV3-2

CDR3 DNA: TGTGCCAGTAGTATCCTAGGACAGGGCAATCAGCCCCAGCATTTT
CDR3 protein: CASSILGQGNQPQHF
clone size: .
J gene: TRBJ1-5
D gene: TRBD1
CDR3 length: 15
V gene: TRBV19

CDR3 DNA: TGTGCCAGCAGCTTAGCAGGGGGGAACGAGCAGTACTTC
CDR3 protein: CASSLAGGNEQYF
clone size: .
J gene: TRBJ2-7
D gene: .
CDR3 length: 13
V gene: TRBV5-4

CDR3 DNA: TGTGCCATCAGTCCGAGCCAGGGCGACACTGAAGCTTTCTTT
CDR3 protein: CAISPSQGDTEAFF
clone size: .
J gene: TRBJ1-1
D gene: .
CDR3 length: 14
V gene: TRBV10-3

CDR3 DNA: TGTGCCAGCAGCTTGGCGGGACAGGTGGAGTACGAGCAGTACTTC
CDR3 protein: CASSLAGQVEYEQYF
clone size: .
J gene: TRBJ2-7
D gene: TRBD1
CDR3 length: 15
V gene: TRBV5-8

CDR3 DNA: TGTGCCAGCAGGGATAGCGGATATACGCAGTATTTT
CDR3 protein: CASRDSGYTQYF
clone size: .
J gene: TRBJ2-3
D gene: .
CDR3 length: 12
V gene: TRBV6-5

CDR3 DNA: TGTGCCAGCAGCCGGGGGGAGGCCTCCTATAATTCACCCCTCCACTTT
CDR3 protein: CASSRGEASYNSPLHF
clone size: .
J gene: TRBJ1-6
D gene: .
CDR3 length: 16
V gene: TRBV3-1/TRBV3-2

CDR3 DNA: TGTGCCAGCAGTTACTCGAGTAGCAATCAGCCCCAGCATTTT
CDR3 protein: CASSYSSSNQPQHF
clone size: few
J gene: TRBJ1-5
D gene: .
CDR3 length: 14
V gene: TRBV6-5

CDR3 DNA: TGTGCCAGTACCGACAGGGGCCGGAACACTGAAGCTTTCTTT
CDR3 protein: CASTDRGRNTEAFF
clone size: .
J gene: TRBJ1-1
D gene: TRBD1
CDR3 length: 14
V gene: TRBV19

CDR3 DNA: TGTGCCAGCAGCCCCCGGGACAGCCTTAGCTCCTATAATTCACCCCTCCACTTT
CDR3 protein: CASSPRDSLSSYNSPLHF
clone size: .
J gene: TRBJ1-6
D gene: TRBD1
CDR3 length: 18
V gene: TRBV7-6

CDR3 DNA: TGTGCCAGCAGCTTAGAGGGCGGGACTAGCGGGGAACTAGATACGCAGTATTTT
CDR3 protein: CASSLEGGTSGELDTQYF
clone size: .
J gene: TRBJ2-3
D gene: TRBD2
CDR3 length: 18
V gene: TRBV7-8

CDR3 DNA: TGCGCCAGCAGCCGGGACACCACTGAAGCTTTCTTT
CDR3 protein: CASSRDTTEAFF
clone size: .
J gene: TRBJ1-1
D gene: .
CDR3 length: 12
V gene: TRBV5-1

CDR3 DNA: TGTGCCAGCAGCCAAGACGGGGGTTCGGAGACCCAGTACTTC
CDR3 protein: CASSQDGGSETQYF
clone size: once
J gene: TRBJ2-5
D gene: .
CDR3 length: 14
V gene: TRBV7-2

CDR3 DNA: TGCGCCAGCAGCCAAGGGCAGGGGGCCGGGACAGATACGCAGTATTTT
CDR3 protein: CASSQGQGAGTDTQYF
clone size: once
J gene: TRBJ2-3
D gene: TRBD1
CDR3 length: 16
V gene: TRBV4-1

CDR3 DNA: TGTGCCAGCTCACCAGAGACAGGGAGATGGGATACGCAGTATTTT
CDR3 protein: CASSPETGRWDTQYF
clone size: .
J gene: TRBJ2-3
D gene: TRBD1
CDR3 length: 15
V gene: TRBV18

CDR3 DNA: TGCGCCAGCAGTATTAAAAACACCGGGGAGCTGTTTTTT
CDR3 protein: CASSIKNTGELFF
clone size: few
J gene: TRBJ2-2
D gene: .
CDR3 length: 13
V gene: TRBV5-1

CDR3 DNA: TGTGCCAGCAGAGGGACTAGCGGGTCTGCCGGGGAGCTGTTTTTT
CDR3 protein: CASRGTSGSAGELFF
clone size: few
J gene: TRBJ2-2
D gene: TRBD2
CDR3 length: 15
V gene: TRBV2

CDR3 DNA: TGTGCCAGTAGTATAGGCAGGGTCGGCACTGAAGCTTTCTTT
CDR3 protein: CASSIGRVGTEAFF
clone size: .
J gene: TRBJ1-1
D gene: .
CDR3 length: 14
V gene: TRBV19

CDR3 DNA: TGTGCCAGCAGCTTGCTAGCGGGAGATCTCAATGAGCAGTTCTTC
CDR3 protein: CASSLLAGDLNEQFF
clone size: .
J gene: TRBJ2-1
D gene: TRBD2
CDR3 length: 15
V gene: TRBV7-9

CDR3 DNA: TGTGCCAGCAGCTCCACAGACGACACTGAAGCTTTCTTT
CDR3 protein: CASSSTDDTEAFF
clone size: .
J gene: TRBJ1-1
D gene: .
CDR3 length: 13
V gene: TRBV5-4

CDR3 DNA: TGTGCCAGCAGCCAAGCGGGACAGGTTAACACTGAAGCTTTCTTT
CDR3 protein: CASSQAGQVNTEAFF
clone size: many
J gene: TRBJ1-1
D gene: TRBD1
CDR3 length: 15
V gene: TRBV3-1/TRBV3-2

CDR3 DNA: TGTGCCAGCAGCTTAGACGGGACAGGGCTTGGCACAGATACGCAGTATTTT
CDR3 protein: CASSLDGTGLGTDTQYF
clone size: once
J gene: TRBJ2-3
D gene: TRBD1
CDR3 length: 17
V gene: TRBV7-2

CDR3 DNA: TGTGCCAGCAGCCCTGGGACAGGGGGCTTAAGGAGCAATCAGCCCCAGCATTTT
CDR3 protein: CASSPGTGGLRSNQPQHF
clone size: few
J gene: TRBJ1-5
D gene: TRBD1
CDR3 length: 18
V gene: TRBV2

CDR3 DNA: TGTGCCAGCAGCCCCAAAGGAGGGGGCCCTGAAGCTTTCTTT
CDR3 protein: CASSPKGGGPEAFF
clone size: once
J gene: TRBJ1-1
D gene: TRBD1
CDR3 length: 14
V gene: TRBV3-1/TRBV3-2

CDR3 DNA: TGTGCCACCAGTGACCGGGACAGTCCGAGGGGGGTCACCATATATTTT
CDR3 protein: CATSDRDSPRGVTIYF
clone size: .
J gene: TRBJ1-3
D gene: TRBD1
CDR3 length: 16
V gene: TRBV24-1

CDR3 DNA: TGTGCCAGCAGCACCGGACAGGGGGGAAAGGGCACTGAAGCTTTCTTT
CDR3 protein: CASSTGQGGKGTEAFF
clone size: .
J gene: TRBJ1-1
D gene: TRBD1
CDR3 length: 16
V gene: TRBV11-2

CDR3 DNA: TGTGCCAGCAGCTTATCTGGGGGCGAATACTACGAGCAGTACTTC
CDR3 protein: CASSLSGGEYYEQYF
clone size: .
J gene: TRBJ2-7
D gene: .
CDR3 length: 15
V gene: TRBV7-2

CDR3 DNA: TGTGCCAGCAGCTCCACACATATCCAAGAGACCCAGTACTTC
CDR3 protein: CASSSTHIQETQYF
clone size: .
J gene: TRBJ2-5
D gene: .
CDR3 length: 14
V gene: TRBV11-3

CDR3 DNA: TGTGCCAGCAGCTCCGACGAAGGACTAGCGGGAACAGATACGCAGTATTTT
CDR3 protein: CASSSDEGLAGTDTQYF
clone size: .
J gene: TRBJ2-3
D gene: TRBD2
CDR3 length: 17
V gene: TRBV7-3

CDR3 DNA: TGCAGCGTGGGGATTCAGGGAAACTATGGCTACACCTTC
CDR3 protein: CSVGIQGNYGYTF
clone size: .
J gene: TRBJ1-2
D gene: .
CDR3 length: 13
V gene: TRBV29-1

CDR3 DNA: TGTGCCAGCAGCTGGGGGGGGCAAAAGAACACCATATATTTT
CDR3 protein: CASSWGGQKNTIYF
clone size: .
J gene: TRBJ1-3
D gene: .
CDR3 length: 14
V gene: TRBV11-2

CDR3 DNA: TGTGCCAGATACCAACCTCGGGGCACTGAAGCTTTCTTT
CDR3 protein: CARYQPRGTEAFF
clone size: .
J gene: TRBJ1-1
D gene: .
CDR3 length: 13
V gene: TRBV2

CDR3 DNA: TGCAGCGTCGAGCGTTCGTGGGGCTACACCTTC
CDR3 protein: CSVERSWGYTF
clone size: .
J gene: TRBJ1-2
D gene: .
CDR3 length: 11
V gene: TRBV29-1

CDR3 DNA: TGTGCCAGCAGCCCCTTCTCTAGGGACAGGGGGCGCGGGAGCACTGAAGCTTTCTTT
CDR3 protein: CASSPFSRDRGRGSTEAFF
clone size: once
J gene: TRBJ1-1
D gene: .
CDR3 length: 19
V gene: TRBV21-1